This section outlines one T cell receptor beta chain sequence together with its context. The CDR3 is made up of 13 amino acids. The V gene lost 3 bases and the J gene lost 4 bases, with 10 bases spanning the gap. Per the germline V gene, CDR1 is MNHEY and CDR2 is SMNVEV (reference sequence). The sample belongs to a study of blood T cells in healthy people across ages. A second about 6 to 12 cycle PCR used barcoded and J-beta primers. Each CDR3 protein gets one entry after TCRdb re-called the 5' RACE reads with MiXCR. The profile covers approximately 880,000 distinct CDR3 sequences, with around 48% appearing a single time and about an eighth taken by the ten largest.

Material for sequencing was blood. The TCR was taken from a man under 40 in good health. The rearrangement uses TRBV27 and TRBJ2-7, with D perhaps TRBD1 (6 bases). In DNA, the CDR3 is TGTGCCAGCAGTTTTGTACAGGGTTACGAGCAGTACTTC. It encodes CASSFVQGYEQYF.